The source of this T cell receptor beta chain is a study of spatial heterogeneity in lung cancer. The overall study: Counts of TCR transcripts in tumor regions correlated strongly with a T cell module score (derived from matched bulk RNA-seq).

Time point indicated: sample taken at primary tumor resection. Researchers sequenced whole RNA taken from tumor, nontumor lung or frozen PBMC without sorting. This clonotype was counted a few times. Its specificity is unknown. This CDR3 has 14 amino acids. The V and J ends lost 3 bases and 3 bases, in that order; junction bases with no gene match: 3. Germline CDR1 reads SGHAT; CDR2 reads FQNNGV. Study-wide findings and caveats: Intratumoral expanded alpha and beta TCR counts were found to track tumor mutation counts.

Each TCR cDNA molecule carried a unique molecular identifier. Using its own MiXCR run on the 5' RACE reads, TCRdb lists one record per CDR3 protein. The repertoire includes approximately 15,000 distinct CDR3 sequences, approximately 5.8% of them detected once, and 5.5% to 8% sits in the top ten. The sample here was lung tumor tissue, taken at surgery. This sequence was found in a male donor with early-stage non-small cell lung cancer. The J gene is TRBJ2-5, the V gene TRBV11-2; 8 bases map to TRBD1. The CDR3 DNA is TGTGCCAGCAGCTTGAACAGGGGGAAAGAGACCCAGTACTTC. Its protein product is CASSLNRGKETQYF.